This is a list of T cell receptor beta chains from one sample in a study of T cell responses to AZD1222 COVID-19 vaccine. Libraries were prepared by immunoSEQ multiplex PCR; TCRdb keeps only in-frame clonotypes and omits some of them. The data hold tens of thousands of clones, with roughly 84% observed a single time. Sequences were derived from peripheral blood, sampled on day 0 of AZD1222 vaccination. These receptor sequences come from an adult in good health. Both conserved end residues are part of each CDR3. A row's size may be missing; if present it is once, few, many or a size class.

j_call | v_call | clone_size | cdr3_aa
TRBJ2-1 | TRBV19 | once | CASSAPGGGSYNEQFF
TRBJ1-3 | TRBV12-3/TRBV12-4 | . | CASSIIEGNTIYF
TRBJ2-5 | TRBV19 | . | CASSWGQGARETQYF
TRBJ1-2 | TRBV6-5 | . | CASSYFQNYGYTF
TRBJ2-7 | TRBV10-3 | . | CAIAKGVDEQYF
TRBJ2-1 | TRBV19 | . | CASRLAGGLVDEQFF
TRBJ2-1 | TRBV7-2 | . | CASSPRVMSSYNEQFF
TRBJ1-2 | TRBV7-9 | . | CASSLALGGNGYTF
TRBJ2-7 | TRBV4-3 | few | CASSQEAGSYEQYF
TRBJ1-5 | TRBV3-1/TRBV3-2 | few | CASGPDGSNQPQHF
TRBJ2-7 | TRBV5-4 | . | CASSFLRGNSYEQYF
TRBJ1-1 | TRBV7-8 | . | CASSFTGNTEAFF
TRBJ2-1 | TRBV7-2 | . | CASRTGTSGGNEQFF
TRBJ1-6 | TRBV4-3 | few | CASSQGQGSDSPLHF
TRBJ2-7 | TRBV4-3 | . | CASSQGGGQVGNEQYF
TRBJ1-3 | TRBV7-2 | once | CASKTGTVGNTIYF
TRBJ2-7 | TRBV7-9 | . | CASRTRDEQYF
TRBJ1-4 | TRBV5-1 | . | CASSGGEANEKLFF
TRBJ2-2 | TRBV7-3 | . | CASSSRTSPNTGELFF
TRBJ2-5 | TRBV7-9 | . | CASSSTGVKETQYF
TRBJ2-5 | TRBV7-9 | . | CASSLNPLVIQETQYF
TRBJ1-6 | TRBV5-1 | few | CASSSGGGSYNSPLHF
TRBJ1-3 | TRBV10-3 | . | CAIGGNTIYF
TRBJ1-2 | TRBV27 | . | CASSLIWGEDGYTF
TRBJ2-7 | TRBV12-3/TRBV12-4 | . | CASSRGFGREQYF
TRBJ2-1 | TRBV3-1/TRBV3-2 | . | CASSQAPANNEQFF
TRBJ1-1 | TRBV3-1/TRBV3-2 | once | CASSPGEVGAFF
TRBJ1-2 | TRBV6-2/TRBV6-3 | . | CASSYSPLDSNYGYTF
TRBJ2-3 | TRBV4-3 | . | CASSQGTSGVQREDTQYF
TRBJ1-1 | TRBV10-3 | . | CAISVKDEGVMTEAFF
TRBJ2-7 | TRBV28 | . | CASSLYRNPDEQYF
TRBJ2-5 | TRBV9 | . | CASSDVRTSGGEETQYF
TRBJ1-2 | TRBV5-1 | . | CASSFYTGSQGIGDTF
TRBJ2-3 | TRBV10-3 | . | CAISESVDTQYF
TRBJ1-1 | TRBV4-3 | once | CASSQTAGGGEAFF
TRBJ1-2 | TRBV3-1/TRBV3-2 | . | CASSHRDSAANYGYTF
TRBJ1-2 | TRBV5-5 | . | CASSLRLGQYGYTF
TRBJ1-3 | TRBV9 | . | CASSVAIGLGTIYF
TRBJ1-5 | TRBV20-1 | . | CSASWDSVSNQPQHF
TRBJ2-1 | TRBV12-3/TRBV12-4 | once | CASRFYNEQFF
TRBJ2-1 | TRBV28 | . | CASSSGGRVVDEQFF
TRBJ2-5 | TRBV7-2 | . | CASSLDAVRETQYF
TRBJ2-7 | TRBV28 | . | CASTTPSSSYEQYF
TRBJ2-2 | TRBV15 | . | CATSRGLAWTGELFF
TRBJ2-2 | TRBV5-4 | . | CASSLDLGTGELFF
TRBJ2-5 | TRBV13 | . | CASSSGLQETQYF
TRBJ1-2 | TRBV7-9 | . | CASSLHRGKRDGYTF
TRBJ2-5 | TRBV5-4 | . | CASSSPQGEQTQYF
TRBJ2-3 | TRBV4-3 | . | CASSQRETTDTQYF
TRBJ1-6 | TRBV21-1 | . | CASSKEGVFGNSPLHF
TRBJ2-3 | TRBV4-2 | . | CASSPGRATLTDTQYF
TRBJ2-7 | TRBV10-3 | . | CAIRDLGEQYF
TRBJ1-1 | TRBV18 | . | CASSRDRGWTEAFF
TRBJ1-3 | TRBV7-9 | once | CASSRPTGAGNTIYF
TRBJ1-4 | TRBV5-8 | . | CASSLIHGGVEKLFF
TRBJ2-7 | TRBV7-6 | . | CASSFNEGPPYYEQYF
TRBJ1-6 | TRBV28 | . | CASSGGSSYNSPLHF
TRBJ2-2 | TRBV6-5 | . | CASSLGVDRVDGELFF
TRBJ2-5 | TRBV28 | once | CASCGAGDTQETQYF